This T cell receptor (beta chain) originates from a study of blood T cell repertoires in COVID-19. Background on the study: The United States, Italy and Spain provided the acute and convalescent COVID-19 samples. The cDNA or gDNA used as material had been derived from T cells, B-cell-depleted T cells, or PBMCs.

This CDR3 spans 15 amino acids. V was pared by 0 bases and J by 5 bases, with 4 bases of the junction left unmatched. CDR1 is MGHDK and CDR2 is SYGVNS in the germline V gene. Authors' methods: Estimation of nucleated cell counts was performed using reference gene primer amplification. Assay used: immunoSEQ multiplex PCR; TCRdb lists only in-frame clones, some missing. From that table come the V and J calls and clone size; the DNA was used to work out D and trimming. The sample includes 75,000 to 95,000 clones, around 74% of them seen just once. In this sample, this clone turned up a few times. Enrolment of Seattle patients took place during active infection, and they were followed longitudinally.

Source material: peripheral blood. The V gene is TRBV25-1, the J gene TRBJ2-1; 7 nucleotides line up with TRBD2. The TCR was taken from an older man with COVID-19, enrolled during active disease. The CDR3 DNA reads TGTGCCAGCAGTGAATATTCGGGAGGACACAATGAGCAGTTCTTC. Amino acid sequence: CASSEYSGGHNEQFF.